The clone carrying this T cell receptor (beta chain) was counted once. Clones were sequenced by immunoSEQ multiplex PCR, and TCRdb holds only the in-frame ones, with some missing. The sample holds approximately 170,000 clones, about 86% seen once. This specimen belongs to a study of blood T cell repertoires in COVID-19. Study information: Samples of COVID-19 (acute and convalescent) were obtained from the United States, Italy and Spain.

Germline CDR1 SGHRS, CDR2 YFSETQ. The CDR3 runs 14 residues. V shed 2 bases, J shed 4 bases, and the junction held 3 bases outside the gene matches. The sequenced material came from peripheral blood. This clonotype was sampled from a man aged 50 or older with active or convalescent COVID-19. The rearrangement uses TRBV5-1 and TRBJ1-2, with TRBD1 matching over 9 bases. As DNA, the CDR3 is TGCGCCAGCAGCTTTGGGGGACAGGGCTATGGCTACACCTTC. This codes for CASSFGGQGYGYTF.